Listed below are T cell receptor beta chains from one sample, sequenced in a study of CD8+ T cells in alopecia areata. Data came from immunoSEQ multiplex PCR; TCRdb stores just in-frame clones and leaves some out. In the table there are about 180,000 clones, approximately 56% of which are singletons. The sequencing here drew on CD4+ T cells sorted from blood, taken at week 0. The receptors originated from a human donor with alopecia areata. CDR3s include the opening cysteine and the closing phenylalanine or tryptophan. A D gene is named only where the DNA matches it firmly. Clone size, where shown, is once, few, many, or a class for clones that have expanded.

v_gene	abundance	d_gene	j_gene	CDR3aa	CDR3nt
TRBV30	.	.	TRBJ1-1	CAWSHLYSTEAFF	TGTGCCTGGAGTCACCTATATAGCACTGAAGCTTTCTTT
TRBV10-3	.	.	TRBJ2-5	CAISEREETQYF	TGTGCCATCAGTGAGAGAGAAGAGACCCAGTACTTC
TRBV29-1	.	TRBD2	TRBJ2-7	CSGREGNEQYF	TGCAGCGGGCGGGAGGGAAACGAGCAGTACTTC
TRBV30	.	.	TRBJ2-5	CAWSEGGETQYF	TGTGCCTGGAGTGAAGGTGGGGAGACCCAGTACTTC
TRBV30	few	.	TRBJ2-7	CAWSRASYEQYF	TGTGCCTGGTCCAGGGCTTCCTACGAGCAGTACTTC
TRBV2	.	.	TRBJ1-1	CASSVREGNTEAFF	TGTGCCAGCAGTGTTCGAGAGGGGAACACTGAAGCTTTCTTT
TRBV5-6	.	.	TRBJ2-4	CASSEIGGTAKNIQYF	TGTGCCAGCAGCGAGATCGGTGGGACAGCCAAAAACATTCAGTACTTC
TRBV9	.	.	TRBJ2-2	CASSTHTGSGELFF	TGTGCCAGCAGCACACACACAGGGTCCGGGGAGCTGTTTTTT
TRBV30	.	.	TRBJ1-3	CAWSVRPSSGNTIYF	TGTGCCTGGAGTGTACGTCCAAGCTCTGGAAACACCATATATTTT
TRBV7-9	few	.	TRBJ2-6	CASSPGGANVLTF	TGTGCCAGCAGCCCCGGTGGGGCCAACGTCCTGACTTTC
TRBV30	.	.	TRBJ2-3	CAWSAKGVTQYF	TGTGCCTGGAGTGCCAAGGGCGTGACGCAGTATTTT
TRBV29-1	.	.	TRBJ1-1	CSVPRRDLNTEAFF	TGCAGCGTCCCCCGCCGGGACCTGAATACTGAAGCTTTCTTT
TRBV29-1	few	TRBD2	TRBJ2-7	CSVEVAGVNYEQYF	TGCAGCGTTGAAGTTGCGGGGGTAAACTACGAGCAGTACTTC
TRBV6-5	.	TRBD1	TRBJ1-2	CASSYGQGIVGYTF	TGTGCCAGCAGTTACGGACAGGGTATAGTTGGCTACACCTTC
TRBV2	.	.	TRBJ2-5	CASLSAVGRETQYF	TGTGCCAGCCTCTCAGCGGTGGGTCGGGAGACCCAGTACTTC
TRBV6-5	.	.	TRBJ2-3	CASRSGSTDTQYF	TGTGCCAGCCGGAGCGGCAGCACAGATACGCAGTATTTT
TRBV6-1	.	.	TRBJ2-1	CASSDQGSLKQFF	TGTGCCAGCAGTGATCAGGGGTCCCTAAAGCAGTTCTTC
TRBV6-1	.	TRBD1	TRBJ1-5	CASSESPGQGGQPQHF	TGTGCCAGCAGTGAGTCCCCGGGACAGGGGGGCCAGCCCCAGCATTTT
TRBV5-1	.	.	TRBJ2-7	CASSLASRGNAYEQYF	TGCGCCAGCAGCTTGGCCTCTCGAGGTAACGCCTACGAGCAGTACTTC
TRBV30	.	TRBD1	TRBJ1-1	CAWSYRDRVVTEAFF	TGTGCCTGGAGTTATCGGGACAGGGTCGTCACTGAAGCTTTCTTT
TRBV29-1	.	TRBD2	TRBJ2-1	CSVVVRGVPYNEQFF	TGCAGCGTTGTGGTCCGGGGGGTTCCCTACAATGAGCAGTTCTTC
TRBV6-5	.	.	TRBJ2-7	CASSYLGINSYEQYF	TGTGCCAGCAGTTACTTAGGGATAAACTCCTACGAGCAGTACTTC
TRBV19	.	.	TRBJ1-2	CASSQPSIGGYTF	TGTGCCAGTAGTCAACCTTCTATCGGCGGCTACACCTTC
TRBV29-1	few	.	TRBJ1-1	CSVERPLTPSAFF	TGCAGCGTTGAAAGACCCCTAACCCCCTCCGCTTTCTTT
TRBV7-8	few	.	TRBJ2-1	CASSSAVLRFF	TGTGCCAGCAGCTCAGCGGTTTTACGGTTCTTC
TRBV29-1	.	TRBD1	TRBJ2-4	CSVAGQGSNIQYF	TGCAGCGTTGCCGGACAGGGATCAAACATTCAGTACTTC
TRBV27	.	TRBD1	TRBJ1-6	CASSSTQGTPLHF	TGTGCCAGCAGTTCCACACAGGGGACACCCCTCCACTTT
TRBV29-1	.	TRBD1	TRBJ1-4	CSVGQAATNEKLFF	TGCAGCGTGGGACAGGCTGCAACTAATGAAAAACTGTTTTTT
TRBV7-9	.	.	TRBJ1-1	CASSSHDRDRGTEAFF	TGTGCCAGCAGCTCCCACGACCGGGACCGAGGCACTGAAGCTTTCTTT
TRBV2	few	.	TRBJ2-6	CASSERAGASGANVLTF	TGTGCCAGCAGTGAAAGGGCGGGGGCCTCTGGGGCCAACGTCCTGACTTTC
TRBV27	.	.	TRBJ2-5	CASSLLASKETQYF	TGTGCCAGCAGTTTACTCGCCAGCAAAGAGACCCAGTACTTC
TRBV2	few	.	TRBJ1-1	CASSDGGFATEAFF	TGTGCCAGCAGTGATGGAGGGTTTGCCACTGAAGCTTTCTTT
TRBV27	few	.	TRBJ1-2	CASSLQDKGYGGYTF	TGTGCCAGCAGTTTACAGGACAAGGGGTACGGTGGCTACACCTTC
TRBV25-1	.	.	TRBJ1-5	CASSETGWSQPQHF	TGTGCCAGCAGTGAGACAGGTTGGAGCCAGCCCCAGCATTTT
TRBV27	many	TRBD1	TRBJ2-5	CASSAGTGGAETQYF	TGTGCCAGCAGCGCCGGGACAGGGGGCGCCGAGACCCAGTACTTC
TRBV7-2	few	TRBD1	TRBJ1-2	CASSRDRGQDGYTF	TGTGCCAGCAGTCGGGACAGGGGGCAGGATGGCTACACCTTC
TRBV29-1	once	.	TRBJ2-7	CSVSSLSSYEQYF	TGCAGCGTTTCCTCTCTAAGCTCCTACGAGCAGTACTTC
TRBV25-1	.	TRBD1	TRBJ2-7	CASRTGTGVYEQYF	TGTGCCAGCAGAACCGGGACAGGTGTATACGAGCAGTACTTC
TRBV4-1	.	.	TRBJ1-2	CASSQDQRGLDCTF	TGCGCCAGCAGCCAAGATCAACGAGGTTTAGACTGCACCTTC
TRBV30	few	.	TRBJ2-7	CAWRRAYEQYF	TGTGCCTGGAGACGGGCCTACGAGCAGTACTTC
TRBV9	few	.	TRBJ1-2	CASSVETVITF	TGTGCCAGCAGCGTAGAAACAGTTATCACCTTC
TRBV29-1	few	.	TRBJ2-7	CSVERQGSYEQYF	TGCAGCGTTGAACGGCAGGGAAGCTACGAGCAGTACTTC
TRBV5-1	.	.	TRBJ1-6	CASSNAGFDSPLHF	TGCGCCAGCAGCAACGCCGGCTTTGATTCACCCCTCCACTTT
TRBV4-1	.	.	TRBJ2-2	CASSQVATGELFF	TGCGCCAGCAGCCAAGTGGCGACCGGGGAGCTGTTTTTT
TRBV5-5	.	.	TRBJ2-7	CASSTENYEQYF	TGTGCCAGCAGCACGGAGAACTACGAGCAGTACTTC
TRBV4-2	.	.	TRBJ1-1	CASSQPLTYRATEAFF	TGTGCCAGCAGCCAACCCCTAACATACAGGGCCACTGAAGCTTTCTTT
TRBV2	.	.	TRBJ1-1	CASTDREGDTEAFF	TGTGCCAGCACCGACCGGGAGGGGGACACTGAAGCTTTCTTT
TRBV5-1	.	TRBD1	TRBJ1-1	CASSWSGTGMDTEAFF	TGCGCCAGCAGCTGGTCCGGGACAGGGATGGACACTGAAGCTTTCTTT
TRBV6-5	.	TRBD1	TRBJ1-1	CASSRQGGTEAFF	TGTGCCAGCAGCAGACAGGGCGGCACTGAAGCTTTCTTT
TRBV25-1	.	TRBD1	TRBJ1-6	CASSLQGQGNSPLHF	TGTGCCAGCAGCCTACAAGGACAGGGCAATTCACCCCTCCACTTT